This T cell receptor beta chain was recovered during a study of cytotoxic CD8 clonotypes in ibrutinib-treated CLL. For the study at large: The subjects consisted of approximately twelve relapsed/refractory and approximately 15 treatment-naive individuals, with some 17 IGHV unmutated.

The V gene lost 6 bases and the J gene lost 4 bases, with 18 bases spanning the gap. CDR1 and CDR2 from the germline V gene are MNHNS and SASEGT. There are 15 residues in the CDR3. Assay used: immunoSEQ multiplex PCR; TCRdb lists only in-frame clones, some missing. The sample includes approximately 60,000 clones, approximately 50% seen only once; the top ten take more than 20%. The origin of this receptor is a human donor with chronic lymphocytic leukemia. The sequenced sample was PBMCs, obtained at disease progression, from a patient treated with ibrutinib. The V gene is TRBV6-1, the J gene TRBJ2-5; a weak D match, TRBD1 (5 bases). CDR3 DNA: TGTGCCAGCAGCGCCTCTCGACAGTCTAGAGAGACCCAGTACTTC. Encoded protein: CASSASRQSRETQYF.